This entry lists 10 T cell receptor beta chains sequenced from one sample in a study of blood T cell repertoires in COVID-19. TCRdb keeps only in-frame clones here, not all; method: immunoSEQ multiplex PCR. The data hold about 130,000 clones, with roughly 88% observed a single time. Sequencing used peripheral blood. The receptors were sampled from a man aged 65 to 79 with active COVID-19.

The CDR3 region has the DNA TGTGCCAGCAGGGGGACAGGGCGAGGGTCACCCCTCCACTTT. It yields the protein CASRGTGRGSPLHF. This chain joins TRBV28 and TRBJ1-6, with 9 bases that match TRBD1. The CDR3 spans 14 residues. CDR1 MDHEN and CDR2 SYDVKM come from the germline V gene. The V segment lost 6 bases and the J segment 10 bases; nucleotides outside the gene matches: 7. The whole variable domain, remainder taken from reference TRBV28 and TRBJ1-6, is DVKVTQSSRYLVKRTGEKVFLECVQDMDHENMFWYRQDPGLGLRLIYFSYDVKMKEKGDIPEGYSVSREKKERFSLILESASTNQTSMYLCASRGTGRGSPLHFGNGTRLTVT.

The chain joins TRBV18 to TRBJ2-7; D unclear. The CDR3 is 13 amino acids. Germline assignment: CDR1 KGHSH and CDR2 LQKENI. Trimming took off 2 bases at V and 3 bases at J, with 8 bases between the two ends. In DNA form, the CDR3 reads TGTGCCAGCTCACCATCACTACTCTACGAGCAGTACTTC. Its translation: CASSPSLLYEQYF.

The V gene is TRBV7-9, the J gene TRBJ2-1; TRBD2 matches 10 bases. V trimming: 1 base; J trimming: 9 bases; junction bases outside the gene matches: 6. Looked up from germline, CDR1 is SEHNR and CDR2 is FQNEAQ (reference sequence). This CDR3 has 15 amino acids. The CDR3 is CASSLESGRASEQFF. As DNA, the CDR3 is TGTGCCAGCAGCTTAGAAAGCGGGAGGGCCAGTGAGCAGTTCTTC. Full variable domain (rest looked up from reference TRBV7-9 and TRBJ2-1): DTGVSQNPRHKITKRGQNVTFRCDPISEHNRLYWYRQTLGQGPEFLTYFQNEAQLEKSRLLSDRFSAERPKGSFSTLEIQRTEQGDSAMYLCASSLESGRASEQFFGPGTRLTVL.

The rearrangement links TRBV19 to TRBJ2-6, with D possibly TRBD1 on 5 matching bases. CDR3 size: 17 residues. With 3 bases removed from V and 2 bases from J, the gap between germline ends came to 14 bases. The V gene's germline CDR1 is LNHDA and CDR2 SQIVND (reference sequence). The CDR3 DNA sequence: TGTGCCAGTAGTATGGCGACAGCGTATACTGGGGCCAACGTCCTGACTTTC. Encoded protein: CASSMATAYTGANVLTF.

This chain connects TRBV6-2 or TRBV6-3 to TRBJ2-1; 9 bases fit TRBD1. Trimming cost V 2 bases and J 9 bases; bases outside gene matches: 5. CDR1 MNHEY and CDR2 SVGEGT come from the germline V gene. CDR3 length equals 14 residues. The CDR3 reads CASSYGGQGSEQFF. The CDR3, as DNA: TGTGCCAGCAGTTACGGGGGACAGGGATCTGAGCAGTTCTTC.

V gene TRBV11-2 combines with J gene TRBJ1-5; D is ambiguous. V was trimmed by 0 bases and J by 2 bases, leaving 8 bases between them. The V gene's germline CDR1 is SGHAT and CDR2 FQNNGV. The CDR3 is 15 residues long. The CDR3 reads CASSLDGRGNQPQHF. CDR3 sequence (DNA): TGTGCCAGCAGCTTAGATGGGAGAGGCAATCAGCCCCAGCATTTT.

The chain carries TRBV6-1 and TRBJ1-1; TRBD1 is a possible D gene (6 bases). The CDR3 runs 15 residues. Deletions cut 1 base from V and 7 bases from J, with 16 bases between. Germline assignment: CDR1 MNHNS and CDR2 SASEGT. The CDR3 here is CASSEGWVGGIEAFF. The CDR3 DNA is TGTGCCAGCAGTGAAGGTTGGGTAGGGGGTATTGAAGCTTTCTTT.

This sequence joins TRBV30 and TRBJ2-7, with 7 bases lining up with TRBD1. CDR1 GTSNPN and CDR2 SVGIG come from the germline V gene (reference sequence). CDR3 length: 11 amino acids. Trimming removed 2 bases from V and 6 bases from J; junction bases left unmatched: 1. The CDR3 DNA sequence: TGTGCCTGGAGTAGGGGGCCCGAGCAGTACTTC. It codes for CAWSRGPEQYF.

V and J are TRBV29-1 and TRBJ2-7; weak D call: TRBD2 (6 bases). Germline V CDR1 and CDR2: SQVTM, ANQGSEA. V was clipped by 4 bases and J by 5 bases, with 12 bases between them. The CDR3 sequence is 12 residues long. DNA for the CDR3: TGCAGCGTTGGACTAGGTGACAACGAGCAGTACTTC. This codes for CSVGLGDNEQYF.

The V and J genes are TRBV24-1 and TRBJ2-2; 10 bases fit TRBD1. This CDR3 contains 18 residues. Germline-derived CDR1 and CDR2 are KGHDR and SFDVKD. V trimming: 3 bases; J trimming: 6 bases; junction bases outside the gene matches: 12. CDR3 residues: CATSDGGQGSRMAGELFF. The CDR3 coding sequence is TGTGCCACCAGTGATGGGGGACAGGGGTCAAGGATGGCCGGGGAGCTGTTTTTT.